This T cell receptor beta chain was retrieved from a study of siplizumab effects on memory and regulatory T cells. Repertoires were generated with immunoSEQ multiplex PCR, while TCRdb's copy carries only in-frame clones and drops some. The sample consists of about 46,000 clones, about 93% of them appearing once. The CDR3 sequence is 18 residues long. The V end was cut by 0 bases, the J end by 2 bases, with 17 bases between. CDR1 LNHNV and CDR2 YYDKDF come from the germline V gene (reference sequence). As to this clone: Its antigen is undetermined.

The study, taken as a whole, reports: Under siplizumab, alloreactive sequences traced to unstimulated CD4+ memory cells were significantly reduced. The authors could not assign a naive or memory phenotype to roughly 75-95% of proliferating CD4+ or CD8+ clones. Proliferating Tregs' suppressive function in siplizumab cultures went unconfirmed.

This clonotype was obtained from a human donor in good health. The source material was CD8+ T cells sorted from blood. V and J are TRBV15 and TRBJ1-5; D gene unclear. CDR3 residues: CATSRDEYSSWGNQPQHF. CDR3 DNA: TGTGCCACCAGCAGAGATGAGTACTCCTCCTGGGGCAATCAGCCCCAGCATTTT.